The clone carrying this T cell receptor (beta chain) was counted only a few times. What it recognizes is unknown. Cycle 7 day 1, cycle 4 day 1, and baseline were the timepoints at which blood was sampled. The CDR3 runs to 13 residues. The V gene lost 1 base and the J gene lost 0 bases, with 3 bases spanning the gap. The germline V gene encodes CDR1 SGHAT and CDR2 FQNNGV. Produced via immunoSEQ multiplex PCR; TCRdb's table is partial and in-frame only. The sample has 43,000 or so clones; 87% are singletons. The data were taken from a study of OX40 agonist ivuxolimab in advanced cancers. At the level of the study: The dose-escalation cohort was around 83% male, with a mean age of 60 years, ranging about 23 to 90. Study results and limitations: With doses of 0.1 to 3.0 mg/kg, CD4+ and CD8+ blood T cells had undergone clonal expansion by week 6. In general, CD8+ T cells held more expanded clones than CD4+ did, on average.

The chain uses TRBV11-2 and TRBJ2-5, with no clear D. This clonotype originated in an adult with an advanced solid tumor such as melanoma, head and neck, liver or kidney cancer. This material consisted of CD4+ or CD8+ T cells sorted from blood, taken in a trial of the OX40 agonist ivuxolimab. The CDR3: CASSLGYQETQYF. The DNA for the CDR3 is TGTGCCAGCAGCTTAGGGTACCAAGAGACCCAGTACTTC. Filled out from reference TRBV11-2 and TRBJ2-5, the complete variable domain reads EAGVAQSPRYKIIEKRQSVAFWCNPISGHATLYWYQQILGQGPKLLIQFQNNGVVDDSQLPKDRFSAERLKGVDSTLKIQPAKLEDSAVYLCASSLGYQETQYFGPGTRLLVL.